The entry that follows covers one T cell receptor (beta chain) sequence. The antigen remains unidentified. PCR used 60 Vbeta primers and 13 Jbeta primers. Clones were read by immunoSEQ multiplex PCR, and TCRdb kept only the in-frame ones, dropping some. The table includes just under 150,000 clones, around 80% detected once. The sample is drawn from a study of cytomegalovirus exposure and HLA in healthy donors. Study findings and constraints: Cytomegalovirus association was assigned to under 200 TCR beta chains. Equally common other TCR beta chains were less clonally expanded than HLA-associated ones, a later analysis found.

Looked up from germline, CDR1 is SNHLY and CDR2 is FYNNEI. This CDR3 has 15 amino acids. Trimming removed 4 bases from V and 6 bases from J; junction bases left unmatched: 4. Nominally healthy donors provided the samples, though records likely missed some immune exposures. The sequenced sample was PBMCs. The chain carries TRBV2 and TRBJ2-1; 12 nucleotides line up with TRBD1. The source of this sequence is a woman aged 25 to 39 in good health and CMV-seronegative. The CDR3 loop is CASSGDRGLLNEQFF. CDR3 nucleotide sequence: TGTGCCAGCAGTGGGGACAGGGGGCTTCTCAATGAGCAGTTCTTC.